Sequencing of this T cell receptor beta chain was carried out in a study of breast tumors, draining lymph nodes, adjacent tissues. General study findings and limits: Luminal-like breast cancer showed significantly higher tumor–nontumor repertoire similarity than basal-like. Findings are consistent with lymph node origin and intratumoral expansion of most tumor T cells. The lymph node origin of tumor T cells was framed as consistent with a hypothesis, not demonstrated. Compared with lymph nodes, tumors were less diverse; compared with nontumor tissue, more.

Axillary draining lymph nodes of breast cancer patients supplied the node samples. This clonotype was seen repeatedly, ten times or more. Its specificity is unknown. TCRdb passed the multiplex PCR reads through MiXCR, listing each CDR3 protein once. The repertoire holds 150,000 to 200,000 distinct CDR3 sequences, with about 30% as singletons. The CDR3 is 16 amino acids. CDR1 and CDR2 from the germline V gene are DFQATT and SNEGSKA (reference sequence). Trimming took 2 bases from V and 8 from J; bases not matched to a gene: 11. V gene TRBV20-1 combines with J gene TRBJ2-1; 11 bases align to TRBD2. This clonotype was obtained from a female donor with breast cancer. Some clones in this sample may be carry-over from other donors' samples. Sequencing used axillary lymph node tissue. CDR3 sequence: CSARPASGRPPDEQFF. The CDR3 bases are TGCAGTGCTAGACCCGCTAGCGGGAGGCCCCCCGATGAGCAGTTCTTC.